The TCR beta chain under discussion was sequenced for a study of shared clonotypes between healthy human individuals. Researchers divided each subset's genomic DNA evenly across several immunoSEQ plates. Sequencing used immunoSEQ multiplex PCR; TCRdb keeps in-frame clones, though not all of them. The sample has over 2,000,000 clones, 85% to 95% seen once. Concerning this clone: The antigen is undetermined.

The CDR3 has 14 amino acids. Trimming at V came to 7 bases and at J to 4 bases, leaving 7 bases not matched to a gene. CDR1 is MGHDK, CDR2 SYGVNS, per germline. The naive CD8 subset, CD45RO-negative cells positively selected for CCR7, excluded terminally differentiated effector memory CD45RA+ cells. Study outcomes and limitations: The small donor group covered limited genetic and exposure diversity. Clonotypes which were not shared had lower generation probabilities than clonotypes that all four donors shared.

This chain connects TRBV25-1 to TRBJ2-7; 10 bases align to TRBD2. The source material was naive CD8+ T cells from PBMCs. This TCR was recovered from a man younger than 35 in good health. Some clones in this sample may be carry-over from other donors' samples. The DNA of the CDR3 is TGTGCCAGCAAGTCTAGCGGGAGTGTATACGAGCAGTACTTC. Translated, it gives CASKSSGSVYEQYF.